The rows below give T cell receptor beta chains drawn from one sample of a study of blood T cell repertoires in COVID-19. Clones were read by immunoSEQ multiplex PCR, and TCRdb kept only the in-frame ones, dropping some. The repertoire holds just under 350,000 clones, with 85% to 90% as singletons. Sequenced sample: peripheral blood. All receptors come from a woman in her seventies with COVID-19, enrolled during active disease. The CDR3 runs from the conserved cysteine through the conserved F or W. The D gene is left open where the match is weak. Clone size is stated in some rows and not others, as once, few, many or a class when expanded.

j_call: TRBJ1-4
d_call: TRBD1
v_call: TRBV28
clone_size: NA
cdr3_aa: CASRSGTGGGEKLFF
cdr3_nt: TGTGCCAGCAGATCCGGGACAGGGGGCGGTGAAAAACTGTTTTTT

j_call: TRBJ1-4
d_call: NA
v_call: TRBV5-8
clone_size: NA
cdr3_aa: CASSPWTVADNEKLFF
cdr3_nt: TGTGCCAGCAGCCCCTGGACTGTCGCCGATAATGAAAAACTGTTTTTT

j_call: TRBJ2-5
d_call: NA
v_call: TRBV24-1
clone_size: NA
cdr3_aa: CATSDPRAAGETQYF
cdr3_nt: TGTGCCACCAGTGATCCTCGCGCGGCGGGTGAGACCCAGTACTTC

j_call: TRBJ1-2
d_call: TRBD1
v_call: TRBV2
clone_size: NA
cdr3_aa: CASSEGTGVYGYTF
cdr3_nt: TGTGCCAGCAGTGAGGGGACAGGGGTCTATGGCTACACCTTC

j_call: TRBJ2-2
d_call: NA
v_call: TRBV5-1
clone_size: NA
cdr3_aa: CASSLGVGNTGELFF
cdr3_nt: TGCGCCAGCAGCTTGGGTGTGGGCAACACCGGGGAGCTGTTTTTT

j_call: TRBJ1-1
d_call: NA
v_call: TRBV5-4
clone_size: NA
cdr3_aa: CASSVFGGTEAFF
cdr3_nt: TGTGCCAGCAGCGTCTTCGGGGGGACTGAAGCTTTCTTT

j_call: TRBJ1-3
d_call: NA
v_call: TRBV2
clone_size: NA
cdr3_aa: CASTPQGFGGNTIYF
cdr3_nt: TGTGCCAGCACCCCCCAGGGTTTTGGTGGAAACACCATATATTTT

j_call: TRBJ1-3
d_call: TRBD1
v_call: TRBV29-1
clone_size: few
cdr3_aa: CSVVTGFTGNTIYF
cdr3_nt: TGCAGCGTTGTGACAGGGTTTACTGGAAACACCATATATTTT

j_call: TRBJ2-7
d_call: TRBD2
v_call: TRBV7-9
clone_size: NA
cdr3_aa: CASSFGISGGYEQYF
cdr3_nt: TGTGCCAGCAGCTTTGGGATTAGCGGGGGTTACGAGCAGTACTTC

j_call: TRBJ1-6
d_call: NA
v_call: TRBV27
clone_size: NA
cdr3_aa: CASSLTENSPLHF
cdr3_nt: TGTGCCAGCAGTTTAACGGAGAATTCACCCCTCCACTTT

j_call: TRBJ1-5
d_call: TRBD1
v_call: TRBV6-6
clone_size: few
cdr3_aa: CASSWQGAQPQHF
cdr3_nt: TGTGCCAGCAGTTGGCAGGGGGCTCAGCCCCAGCATTTT

j_call: TRBJ1-2
d_call: NA
v_call: TRBV27
clone_size: NA
cdr3_aa: CASSFGGQANYGYTF
cdr3_nt: TGTGCCAGCAGTTTTGGAGGGCAGGCTAACTATGGCTACACCTTC

j_call: TRBJ1-1
d_call: NA
v_call: TRBV13
clone_size: NA
cdr3_aa: CASFSAAANTEAFF
cdr3_nt: TGTGCCAGCTTCAGTGCGGCAGCCAACACTGAAGCTTTCTTT

j_call: TRBJ2-3
d_call: TRBD2
v_call: TRBV10-2
clone_size: NA
cdr3_aa: CASNLGTSVDTQYF
cdr3_nt: TGCGCCAGCAACCTCGGGACTAGCGTAGATACGCAGTATTTT

j_call: TRBJ2-5
d_call: NA
v_call: TRBV10-3
clone_size: NA
cdr3_aa: CAISEQPRGTQYF
cdr3_nt: TGTGCCATCAGCGAACAGCCCCGGGGGACCCAGTACTTC

j_call: TRBJ1-2
d_call: NA
v_call: TRBV6-6
clone_size: NA
cdr3_aa: CASSYYEQDNYGYTF
cdr3_nt: TGTGCCAGCAGTTACTACGAACAGGATAACTATGGCTACACCTTC

j_call: TRBJ1-3
d_call: NA
v_call: TRBV5-6
clone_size: NA
cdr3_aa: CASSHDRMPSGNTIYF
cdr3_nt: TGTGCCAGCAGCCACGACAGGATGCCTTCGGGAAACACCATATATTTT

j_call: TRBJ1-5
d_call: TRBD1
v_call: TRBV19
clone_size: once
cdr3_aa: CASSFSTGHNQPQHF
cdr3_nt: TGTGCCAGTAGTTTCTCGACAGGGCACAATCAGCCCCAGCATTTT

j_call: TRBJ2-6
d_call: NA
v_call: TRBV2
clone_size: NA
cdr3_aa: CASSPNSGANVLTF
cdr3_nt: TGTGCCAGCAGCCCTAACTCTGGGGCCAACGTCCTGACTTTC

j_call: TRBJ2-1
d_call: TRBD2
v_call: TRBV7-2
clone_size: NA
cdr3_aa: CASSSPTSGGAYEQFF
cdr3_nt: TGTGCCAGCAGCTCACCGACTAGCGGGGGGGCATATGAGCAGTTCTTC

j_call: TRBJ1-3
d_call: NA
v_call: TRBV5-1
clone_size: NA
cdr3_aa: CASSPTVTNSGNTIYF
cdr3_nt: TGCGCCAGCAGCCCGACAGTTACAAACTCTGGAAACACCATATATTTT

j_call: TRBJ2-7
d_call: TRBD1
v_call: TRBV29-1
clone_size: NA
cdr3_aa: CSVEGLGQGPYEQYF
cdr3_nt: TGCAGCGTTGAAGGTTTAGGACAGGGGCCCTACGAGCAGTACTTC

j_call: TRBJ1-4
d_call: NA
v_call: TRBV5-1
clone_size: NA
cdr3_aa: CASSSLGGVDQKLFF
cdr3_nt: TGCGCCAGCAGCTCCCTGGGGGGGGTAGATCAAAAACTGTTTTTT

j_call: TRBJ1-4
d_call: NA
v_call: TRBV7-9
clone_size: NA
cdr3_aa: CASSTSQGSNEKLFF
cdr3_nt: TGTGCCAGCAGCACCTCACAGGGCTCAAATGAAAAACTGTTTTTT

j_call: TRBJ2-5
d_call: TRBD1
v_call: TRBV2
clone_size: NA
cdr3_aa: CASTGTGLSETQYF
cdr3_nt: TGTGCCAGCACCGGGACAGGCCTCTCGGAGACCCAGTACTTC

j_call: TRBJ1-3
d_call: NA
v_call: TRBV30
clone_size: NA
cdr3_aa: CAWSGPFGIYSGNTIYF
cdr3_nt: TGTGCCTGGAGTGGGCCCTTCGGGATTTACTCTGGAAACACCATATATTTT

j_call: TRBJ1-2
d_call: NA
v_call: TRBV5-1
clone_size: NA
cdr3_aa: CASSLVADGYTF
cdr3_nt: TGCGCCAGCAGCTTGGTGGCGGATGGCTACACCTTC

j_call: TRBJ2-1
d_call: NA
v_call: TRBV7-9
clone_size: NA
cdr3_aa: CASSLASRSSYNEQFF
cdr3_nt: TGTGCCAGCAGCTTAGCATCCCGCAGCTCCTACAATGAGCAGTTCTTC

j_call: TRBJ1-5
d_call: NA
v_call: TRBV7-2
clone_size: NA
cdr3_aa: CASSGLKDSNQPQHF
cdr3_nt: TGTGCCAGCAGCGGACTCAAAGATAGCAATCAGCCCCAGCATTTT